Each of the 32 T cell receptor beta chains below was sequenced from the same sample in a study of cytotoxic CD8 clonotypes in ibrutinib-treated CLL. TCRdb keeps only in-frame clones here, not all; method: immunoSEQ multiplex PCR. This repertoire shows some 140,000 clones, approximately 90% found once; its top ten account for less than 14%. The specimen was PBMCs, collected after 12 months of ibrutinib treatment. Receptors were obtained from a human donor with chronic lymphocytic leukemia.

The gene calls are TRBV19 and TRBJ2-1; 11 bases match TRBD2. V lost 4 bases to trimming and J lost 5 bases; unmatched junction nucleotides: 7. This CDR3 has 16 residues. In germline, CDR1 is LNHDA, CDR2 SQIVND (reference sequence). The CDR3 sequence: CASSTRTSGWNNEQFF. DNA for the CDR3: TGTGCCAGTAGTACACGGACTAGCGGGTGGAACAATGAGCAGTTCTTC.

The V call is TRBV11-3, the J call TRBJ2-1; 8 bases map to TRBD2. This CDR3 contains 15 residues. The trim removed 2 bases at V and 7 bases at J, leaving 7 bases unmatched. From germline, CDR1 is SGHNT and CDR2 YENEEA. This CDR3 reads CASSLSASGHNEQFF. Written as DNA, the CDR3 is TGTGCCAGCAGCTTATCGGCTAGCGGGCATAATGAGCAGTTCTTC.

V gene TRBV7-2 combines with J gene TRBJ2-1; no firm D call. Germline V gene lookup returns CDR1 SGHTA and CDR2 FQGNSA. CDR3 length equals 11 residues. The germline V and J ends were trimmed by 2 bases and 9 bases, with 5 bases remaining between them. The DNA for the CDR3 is TGTGCCAGCAGCTTATGGGGTGAGCAGTTCTTC. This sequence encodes CASSLWGEQFF.

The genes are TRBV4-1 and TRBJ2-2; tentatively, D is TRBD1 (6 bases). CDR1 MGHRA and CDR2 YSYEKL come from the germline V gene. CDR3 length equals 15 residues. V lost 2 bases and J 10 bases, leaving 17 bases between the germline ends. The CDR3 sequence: CASSQTGHIVAELFF. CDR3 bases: TGCGCCAGCAGCCAAACGGGACATATAGTCGCGGAGCTGTTTTTT.

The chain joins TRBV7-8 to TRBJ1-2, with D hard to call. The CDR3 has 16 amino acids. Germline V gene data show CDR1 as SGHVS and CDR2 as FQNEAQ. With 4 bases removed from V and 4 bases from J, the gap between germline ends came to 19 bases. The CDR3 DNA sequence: TGTGCCAGCAGCTCCGGACGTTTTAGAAGACCCTATGGCTACACCTTC. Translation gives CASSSGRFRRPYGYTF.

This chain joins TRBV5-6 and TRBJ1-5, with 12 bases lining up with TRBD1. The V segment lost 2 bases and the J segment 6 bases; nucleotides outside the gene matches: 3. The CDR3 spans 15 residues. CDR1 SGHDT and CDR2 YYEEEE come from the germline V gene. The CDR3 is CASSFGTGGVQPQHF. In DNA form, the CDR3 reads TGTGCCAGCAGCTTCGGGACAGGGGGCGTTCAGCCCCAGCATTTT.

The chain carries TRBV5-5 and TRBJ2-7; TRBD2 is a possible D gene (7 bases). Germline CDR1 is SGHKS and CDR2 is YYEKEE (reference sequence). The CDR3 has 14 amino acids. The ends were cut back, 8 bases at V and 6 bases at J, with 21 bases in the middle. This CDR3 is CASTPGLGGLEQYF. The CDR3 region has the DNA TGTGCCAGTACGCCGGGACTGGGGGGGCTCGAGCAGTACTTC. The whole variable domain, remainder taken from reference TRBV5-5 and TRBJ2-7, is DAGVTQSPTHLIKTRGQQVTLRCSPISGHKSVSWYQQVLGQGPQFIFQYYEKEERGRGNFPDRFSARQFPNYSSELNVNALLLGDSALYLCASTPGLGGLEQYFGPGTRLTVT.

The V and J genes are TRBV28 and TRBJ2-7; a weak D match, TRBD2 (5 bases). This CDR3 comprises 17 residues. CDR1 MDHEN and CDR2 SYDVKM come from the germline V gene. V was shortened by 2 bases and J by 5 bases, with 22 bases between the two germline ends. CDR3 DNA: TGTGCCAGCAGTTTAGAGGCGAGAGGGAGACGAGCCCACGAGCAGTACTTC. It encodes CASSLEARGRRAHEQYF.

For the CDR3, the DNA is TGTGCCAGCAGCTTAGGGACGCCCAGCTCCTACAATGAGCAGTTCTTC. Translating gives CASSLGTPSSYNEQFF. This sequence joins TRBV7-6 and TRBJ2-1; D gene unclear. The CDR3 is 16 residues long. The germline V gene encodes CDR1 SGHVS and CDR2 FNYEAQ. Trimming removed 1 base at V and 0 bases at J, with 10 bases between. The variable domain in full, completed from reference TRBV7-6 and TRBJ2-1, reads GAGVSQSPRYKVTKRGQDVALRCDPISGHVSLYWYRQALGQGPEFLTYFNYEAQQDKSGLPNDRFSAERPEGSISTLTIQRTEQRDSAMYRCASSLGTPSSYNEQFFGPGTRLTVL.

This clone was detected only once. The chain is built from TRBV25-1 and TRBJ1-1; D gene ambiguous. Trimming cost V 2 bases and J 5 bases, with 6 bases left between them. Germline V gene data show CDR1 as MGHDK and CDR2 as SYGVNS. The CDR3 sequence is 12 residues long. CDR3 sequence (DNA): TGTGCCAGCAGTGAAGGGGTAACTGAAGCTTTCTTT. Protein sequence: CASSEGVTEAFF.

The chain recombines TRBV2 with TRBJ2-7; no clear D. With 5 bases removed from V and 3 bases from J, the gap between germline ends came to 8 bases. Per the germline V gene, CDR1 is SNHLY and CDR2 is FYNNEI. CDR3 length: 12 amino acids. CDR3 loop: CASSFGVYEQYF. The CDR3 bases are TGTGCCAGCAGTTTTGGGGTCTACGAGCAGTACTTC.

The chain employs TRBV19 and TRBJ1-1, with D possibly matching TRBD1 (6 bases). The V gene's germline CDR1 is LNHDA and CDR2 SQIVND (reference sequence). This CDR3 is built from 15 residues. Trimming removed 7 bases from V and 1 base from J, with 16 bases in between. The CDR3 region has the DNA TGTGCCAGTACTCAAATAGGGGGTGGGAACACTGAAGCTTTCTTT. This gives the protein CASTQIGGGNTEAFF.

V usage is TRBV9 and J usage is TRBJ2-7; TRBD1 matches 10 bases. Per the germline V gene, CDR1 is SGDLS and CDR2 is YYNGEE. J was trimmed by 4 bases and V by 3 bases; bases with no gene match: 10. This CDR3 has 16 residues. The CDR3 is CASSGGTGVPFYEQYF. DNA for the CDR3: TGTGCCAGCAGCGGCGGGACAGGGGTCCCCTTTTACGAGCAGTACTTC.

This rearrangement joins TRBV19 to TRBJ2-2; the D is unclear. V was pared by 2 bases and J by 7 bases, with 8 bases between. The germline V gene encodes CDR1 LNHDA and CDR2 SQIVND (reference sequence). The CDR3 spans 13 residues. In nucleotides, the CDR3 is TGTGCCAGTAGTATAATAGGGCGCGGGGAGCTGTTTTTT. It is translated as CASSIIGRGELFF.

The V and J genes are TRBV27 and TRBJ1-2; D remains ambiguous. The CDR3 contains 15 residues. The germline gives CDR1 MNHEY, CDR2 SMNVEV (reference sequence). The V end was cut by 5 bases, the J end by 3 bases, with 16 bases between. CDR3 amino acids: CASSRQPGMDYGYTF. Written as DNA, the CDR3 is TGTGCCAGCAGTCGTCAGCCAGGAATGGACTATGGCTACACCTTC.

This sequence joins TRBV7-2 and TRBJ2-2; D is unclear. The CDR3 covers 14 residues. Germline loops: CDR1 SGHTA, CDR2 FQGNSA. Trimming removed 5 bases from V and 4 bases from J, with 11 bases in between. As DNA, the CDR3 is TGTGCCAGCAGCCGTGGTGGGTTCACCGGGGAGCTGTTTTTT. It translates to CASSRGGFTGELFF.

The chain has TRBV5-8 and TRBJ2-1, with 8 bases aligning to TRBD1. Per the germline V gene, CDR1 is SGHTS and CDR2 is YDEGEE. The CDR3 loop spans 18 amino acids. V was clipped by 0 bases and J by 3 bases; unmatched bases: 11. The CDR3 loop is CASSLVSTGGIHYNEQFF. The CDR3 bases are TGTGCCAGCAGCTTGGTATCTACAGGGGGGATACACTACAATGAGCAGTTCTTC.

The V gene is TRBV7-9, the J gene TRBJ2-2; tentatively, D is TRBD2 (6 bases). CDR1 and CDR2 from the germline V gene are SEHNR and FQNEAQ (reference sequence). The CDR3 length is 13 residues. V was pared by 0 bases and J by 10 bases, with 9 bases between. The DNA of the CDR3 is TGTGCCAGCAGCTTAGCGGGGACTGAGGAGCTGTTTTTT. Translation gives CASSLAGTEELFF.

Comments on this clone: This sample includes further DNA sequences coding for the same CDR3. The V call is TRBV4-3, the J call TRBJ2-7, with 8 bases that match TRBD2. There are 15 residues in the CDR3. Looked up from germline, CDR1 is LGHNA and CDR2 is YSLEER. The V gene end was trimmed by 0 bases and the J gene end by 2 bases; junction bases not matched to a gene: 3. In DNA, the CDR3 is TGCGCCAGCAGCCAAGACGCGGGGGGTCCCTACGAGCAGTACTTC. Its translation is CASSQDAGGPYEQYF.

This CDR3 is CASSVRDRGVEQYF. The CDR3 DNA follows: TGCGCCAGCAGCGTCCGGGACAGGGGAGTCGAGCAGTACTTC. This sequence joins TRBV4-3 and TRBJ2-7; TRBD1 aligns across 10 bases. CDR3 length: 14 residues. CDR1 LGHNA and CDR2 YSLEER come from the germline V gene. The V and J ends lost 5 bases and 6 bases, in that order; junction bases with no gene match: 7.

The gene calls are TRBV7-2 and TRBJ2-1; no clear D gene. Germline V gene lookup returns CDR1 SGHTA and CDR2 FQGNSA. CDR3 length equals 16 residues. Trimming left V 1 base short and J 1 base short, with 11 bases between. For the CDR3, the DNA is TGTGCCAGCAGCTTAGTGGCGAGTCAATCCTACAATGAGCAGTTCTTC. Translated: CASSLVASQSYNEQFF.

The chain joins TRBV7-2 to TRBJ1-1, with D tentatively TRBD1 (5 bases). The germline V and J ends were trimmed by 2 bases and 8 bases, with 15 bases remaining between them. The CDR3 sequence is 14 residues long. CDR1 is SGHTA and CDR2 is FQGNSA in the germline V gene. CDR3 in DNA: TGTGCCAGCAGCTTAATCGGCCGGGGACGGGAAGCTTTCTTT. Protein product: CASSLIGRGREAFF.

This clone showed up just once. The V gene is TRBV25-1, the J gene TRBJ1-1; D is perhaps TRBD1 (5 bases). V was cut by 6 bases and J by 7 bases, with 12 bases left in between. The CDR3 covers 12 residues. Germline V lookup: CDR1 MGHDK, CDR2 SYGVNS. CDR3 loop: CASRFGRGEAFF. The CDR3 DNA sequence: TGTGCCAGCAGGTTCGGTAGGGGTGAAGCTTTCTTT.

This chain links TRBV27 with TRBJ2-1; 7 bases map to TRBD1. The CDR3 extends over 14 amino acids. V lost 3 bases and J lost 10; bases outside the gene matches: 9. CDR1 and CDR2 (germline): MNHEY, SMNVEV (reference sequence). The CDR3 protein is CASSLGQRLGEQFF. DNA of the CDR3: TGTGCCAGCAGTTTGGGACAGAGGCTAGGCGAGCAGTTCTTC.

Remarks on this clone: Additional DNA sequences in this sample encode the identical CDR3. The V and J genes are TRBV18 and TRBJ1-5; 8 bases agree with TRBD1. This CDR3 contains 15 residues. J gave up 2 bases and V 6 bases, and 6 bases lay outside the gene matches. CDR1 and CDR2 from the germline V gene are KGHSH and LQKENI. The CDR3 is CASSPGTGGNQPQHF. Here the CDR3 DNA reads TGTGCCAGCTCCCCCGGGACAGGTGGCAATCAGCCCCAGCATTTT.

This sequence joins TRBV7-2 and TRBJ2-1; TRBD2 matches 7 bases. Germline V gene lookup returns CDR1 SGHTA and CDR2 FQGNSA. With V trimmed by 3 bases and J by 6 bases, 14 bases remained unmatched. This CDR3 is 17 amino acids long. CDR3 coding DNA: TGTGCCAGCAGCTTCGCACCTAGCGGAGCGTCGAGCAATGAGCAGTTCTTC. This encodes CASSFAPSGASSNEQFF.

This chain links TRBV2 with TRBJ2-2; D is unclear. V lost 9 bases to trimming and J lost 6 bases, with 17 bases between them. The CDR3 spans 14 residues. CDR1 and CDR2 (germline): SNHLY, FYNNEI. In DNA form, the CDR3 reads TGTGCCAGTGACTTCAGCCCCGACTCCGGGGAGCTGTTTTTT. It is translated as CASDFSPDSGELFF.

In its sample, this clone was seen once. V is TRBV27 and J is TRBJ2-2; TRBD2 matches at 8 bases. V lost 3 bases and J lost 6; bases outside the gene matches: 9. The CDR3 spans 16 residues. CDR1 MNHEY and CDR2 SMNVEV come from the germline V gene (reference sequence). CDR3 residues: CASSFGLAMYAGELFF. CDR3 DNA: TGTGCCAGCAGTTTTGGACTAGCCATGTACGCCGGGGAGCTGTTTTTT.

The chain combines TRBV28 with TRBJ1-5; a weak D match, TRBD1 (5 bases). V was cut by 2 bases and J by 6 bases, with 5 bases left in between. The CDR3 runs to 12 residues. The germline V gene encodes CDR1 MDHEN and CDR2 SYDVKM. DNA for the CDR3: TGTGCCAGCAGTTTAAGGGGTCAGCCCCAGCATTTT. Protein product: CASSLRGQPQHF.

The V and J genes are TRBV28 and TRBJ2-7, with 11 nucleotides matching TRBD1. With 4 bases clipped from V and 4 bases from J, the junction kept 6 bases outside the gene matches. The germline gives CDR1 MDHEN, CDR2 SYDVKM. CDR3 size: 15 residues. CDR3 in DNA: TGTGCCAGCAGTTCAGCCGGGACAGGGGGGTACGAGCAGTACTTC. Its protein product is CASSSAGTGGYEQYF.

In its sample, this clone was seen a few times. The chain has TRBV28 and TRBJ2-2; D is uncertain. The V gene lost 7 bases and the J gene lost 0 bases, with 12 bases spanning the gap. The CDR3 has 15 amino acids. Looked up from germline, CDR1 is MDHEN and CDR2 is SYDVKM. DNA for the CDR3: TGTGCCAGCACCCCCGGAAATTCGAACACCGGGGAGCTGTTTTTT. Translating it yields CASTPGNSNTGELFF.

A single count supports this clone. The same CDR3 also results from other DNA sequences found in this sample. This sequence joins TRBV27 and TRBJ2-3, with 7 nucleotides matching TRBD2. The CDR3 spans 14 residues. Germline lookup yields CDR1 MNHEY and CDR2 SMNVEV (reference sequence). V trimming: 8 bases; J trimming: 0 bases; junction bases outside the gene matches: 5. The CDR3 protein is CASRSGASTDTQYF. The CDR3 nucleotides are TGTGCCAGCCGGAGCGGGGCGAGCACAGATACGCAGTATTTT.